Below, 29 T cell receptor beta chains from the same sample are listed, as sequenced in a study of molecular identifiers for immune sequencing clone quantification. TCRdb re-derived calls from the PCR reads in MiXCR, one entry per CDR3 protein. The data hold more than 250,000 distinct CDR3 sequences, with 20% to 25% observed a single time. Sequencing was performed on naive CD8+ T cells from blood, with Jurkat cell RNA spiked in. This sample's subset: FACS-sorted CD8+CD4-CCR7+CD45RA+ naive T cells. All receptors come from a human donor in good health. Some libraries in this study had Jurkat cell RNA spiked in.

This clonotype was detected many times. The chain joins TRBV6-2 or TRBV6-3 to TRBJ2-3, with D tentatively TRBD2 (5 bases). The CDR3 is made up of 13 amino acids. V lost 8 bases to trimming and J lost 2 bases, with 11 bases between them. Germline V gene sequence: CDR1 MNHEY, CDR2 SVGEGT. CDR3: CASERAHTDTQYF. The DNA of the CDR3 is TGTGCCAGCGAGAGGGCCCACACAGATACGCAGTATTTT.

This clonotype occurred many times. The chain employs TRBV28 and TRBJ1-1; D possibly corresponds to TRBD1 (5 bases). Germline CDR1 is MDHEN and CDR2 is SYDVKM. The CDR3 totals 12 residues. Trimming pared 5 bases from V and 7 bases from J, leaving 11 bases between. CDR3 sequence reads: CASSPLDSEAFF. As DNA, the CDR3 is TGTGCCAGCAGTCCCCTAGACAGTGAAGCTTTCTTT.

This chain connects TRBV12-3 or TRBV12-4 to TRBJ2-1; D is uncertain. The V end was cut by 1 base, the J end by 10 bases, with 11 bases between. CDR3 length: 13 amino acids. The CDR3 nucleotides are TGTGCCAGCAGTTTAGTCGAAGCTGTGGAGCAGTTCTTC. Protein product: CASSLVEAVEQFF.

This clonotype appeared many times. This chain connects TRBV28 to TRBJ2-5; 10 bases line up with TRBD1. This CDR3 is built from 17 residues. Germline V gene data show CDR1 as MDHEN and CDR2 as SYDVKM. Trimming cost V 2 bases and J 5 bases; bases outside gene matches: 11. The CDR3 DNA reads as TGTGCCAGCAGTTTACCAACGCGGGACAGGGGCCATGAGACCCAGTACTTC. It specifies CASSLPTRDRGHETQYF.

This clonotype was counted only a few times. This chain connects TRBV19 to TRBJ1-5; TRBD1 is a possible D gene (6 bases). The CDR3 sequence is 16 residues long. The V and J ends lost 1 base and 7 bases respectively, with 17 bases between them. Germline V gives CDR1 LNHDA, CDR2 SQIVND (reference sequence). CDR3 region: CASSIGWGANGQPQHF. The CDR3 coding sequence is TGTGCCAGTAGTATAGGGTGGGGGGCGAATGGCCAGCCCCAGCATTTT.

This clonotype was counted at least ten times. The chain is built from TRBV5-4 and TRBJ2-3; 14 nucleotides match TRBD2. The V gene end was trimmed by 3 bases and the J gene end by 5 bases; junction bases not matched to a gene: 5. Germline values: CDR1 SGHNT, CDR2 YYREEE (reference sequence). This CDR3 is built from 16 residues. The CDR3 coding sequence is TGTGCCAGCAGCTCGGGACTAGCGGGAGTTGGAGATACGCAGTATTTT. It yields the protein CASSSGLAGVGDTQYF.

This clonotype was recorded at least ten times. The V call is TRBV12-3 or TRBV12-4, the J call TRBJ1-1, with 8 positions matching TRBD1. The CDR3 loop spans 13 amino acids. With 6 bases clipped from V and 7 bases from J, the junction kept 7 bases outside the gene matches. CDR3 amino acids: CASSSGQEDEAFF. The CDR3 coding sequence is TGTGCCAGCAGCTCGGGACAGGAGGATGAAGCTTTCTTT.

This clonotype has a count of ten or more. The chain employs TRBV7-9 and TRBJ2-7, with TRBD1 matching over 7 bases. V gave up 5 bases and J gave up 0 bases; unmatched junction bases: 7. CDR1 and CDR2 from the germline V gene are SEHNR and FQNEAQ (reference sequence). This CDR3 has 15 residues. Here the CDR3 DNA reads TGTGCCAGCAGCCACCGACAGGGCCCCTCCTACGAGCAGTACTTC. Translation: CASSHRQGPSYEQYF.

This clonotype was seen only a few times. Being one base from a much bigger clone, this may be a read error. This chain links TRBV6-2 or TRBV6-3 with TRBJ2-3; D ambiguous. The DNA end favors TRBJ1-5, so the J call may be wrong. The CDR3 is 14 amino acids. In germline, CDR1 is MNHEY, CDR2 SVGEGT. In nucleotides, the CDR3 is TGTGCCAGCAGTTACTCGCCTACCACAGATACGCAGCATTTT. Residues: CASSYSPTTDTQHF.

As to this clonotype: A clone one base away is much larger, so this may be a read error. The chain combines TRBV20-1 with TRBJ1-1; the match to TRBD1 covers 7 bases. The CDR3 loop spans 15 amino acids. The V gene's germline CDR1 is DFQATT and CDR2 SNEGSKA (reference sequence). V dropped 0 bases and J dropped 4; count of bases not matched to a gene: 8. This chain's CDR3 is CSARDLGQVVTEAFF. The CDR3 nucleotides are TGCAGTGCTAGAGATTTAGGACAGGTAGTCACTGAAGCTTTCTTT.

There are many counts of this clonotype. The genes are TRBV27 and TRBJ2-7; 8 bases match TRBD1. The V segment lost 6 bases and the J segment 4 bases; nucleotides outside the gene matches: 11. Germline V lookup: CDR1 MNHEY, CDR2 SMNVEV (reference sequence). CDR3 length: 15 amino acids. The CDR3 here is CASRLLQGALYEQYF. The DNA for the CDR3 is TGTGCCAGCAGGTTACTTCAGGGGGCTCTTTACGAGCAGTACTTC.

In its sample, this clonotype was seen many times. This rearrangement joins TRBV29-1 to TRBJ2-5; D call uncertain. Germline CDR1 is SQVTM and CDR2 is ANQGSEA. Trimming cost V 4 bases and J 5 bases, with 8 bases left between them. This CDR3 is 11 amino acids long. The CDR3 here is CSVVVYETQYF. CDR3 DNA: TGCAGCGTTGTAGTCTACGAGACCCAGTACTTC.

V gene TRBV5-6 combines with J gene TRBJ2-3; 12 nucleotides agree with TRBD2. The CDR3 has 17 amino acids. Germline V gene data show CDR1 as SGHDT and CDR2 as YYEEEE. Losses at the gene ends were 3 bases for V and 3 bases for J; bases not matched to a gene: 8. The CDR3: CASSWPPGLAGTDTQYF. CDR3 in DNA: TGTGCCAGCAGCTGGCCCCCCGGACTAGCGGGAACAGATACGCAGTATTTT.

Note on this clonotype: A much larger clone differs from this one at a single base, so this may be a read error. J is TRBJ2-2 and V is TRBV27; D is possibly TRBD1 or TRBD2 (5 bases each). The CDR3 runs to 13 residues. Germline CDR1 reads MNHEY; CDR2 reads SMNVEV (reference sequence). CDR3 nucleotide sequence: TGTGCCAGCGGGGCGGTTAACACCGGGGAGCTGCTTTTT. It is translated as CASGAVNTGELLF.

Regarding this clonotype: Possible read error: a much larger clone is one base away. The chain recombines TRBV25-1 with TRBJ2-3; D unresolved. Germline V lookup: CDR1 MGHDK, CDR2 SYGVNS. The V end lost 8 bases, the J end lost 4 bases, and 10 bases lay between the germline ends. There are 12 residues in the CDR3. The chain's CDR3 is CASGEWSDTQYF. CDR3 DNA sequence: TGTGCCAGCGGAGAATGGTCAGATACGCAGTATTTT.

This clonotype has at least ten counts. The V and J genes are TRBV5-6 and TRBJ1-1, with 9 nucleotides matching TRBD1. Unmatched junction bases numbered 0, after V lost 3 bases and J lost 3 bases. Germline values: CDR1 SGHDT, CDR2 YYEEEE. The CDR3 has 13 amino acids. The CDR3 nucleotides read TGTGCCAGCAGCTGGACAGGGGACACTGAAGCTTTCTTT. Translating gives CASSWTGDTEAFF.

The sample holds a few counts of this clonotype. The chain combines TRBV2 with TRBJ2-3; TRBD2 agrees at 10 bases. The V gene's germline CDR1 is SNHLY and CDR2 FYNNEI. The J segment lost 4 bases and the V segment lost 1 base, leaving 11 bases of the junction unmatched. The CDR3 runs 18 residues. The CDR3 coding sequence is TGTGCCAGCAGTGAAGGAAGCGGGGGGGCCGGATGGGCAGATACGCAGTATTTT. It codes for CASSEGSGGAGWADTQYF.

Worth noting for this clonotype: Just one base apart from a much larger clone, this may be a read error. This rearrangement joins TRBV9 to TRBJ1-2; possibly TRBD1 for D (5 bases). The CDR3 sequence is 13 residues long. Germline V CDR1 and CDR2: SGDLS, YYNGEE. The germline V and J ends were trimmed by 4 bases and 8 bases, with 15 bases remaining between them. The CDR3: CASSPPGGEGYTF. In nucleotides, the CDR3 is TGTGCCAGCAGCCCGCCCGGGGGTGAAGGCTACACCTTC.

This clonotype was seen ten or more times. CDR3 in amino acids: CASSFTGHLIQETQYF. The DNA of the CDR3 is TGTGCCAGCAGCTTCACAGGACATTTGATTCAAGAGACCCAGTACTTC. The chain combines TRBV7-9 with TRBJ2-5; the D gene is possibly TRBD1 (5 bases). CDR1 is SEHNR, CDR2 FQNEAQ, per germline (reference sequence). Deletions cut 3 bases from V and 2 bases from J, with 16 bases between. This CDR3 has 16 amino acids.

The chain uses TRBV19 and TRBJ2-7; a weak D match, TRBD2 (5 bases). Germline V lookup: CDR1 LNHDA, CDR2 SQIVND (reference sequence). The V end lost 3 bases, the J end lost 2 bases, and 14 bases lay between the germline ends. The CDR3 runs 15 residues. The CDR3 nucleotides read TGTGCCAGTAGTATGGACTTGACGTGGGCCTACGAGCAGTACTTC. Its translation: CASSMDLTWAYEQYF.

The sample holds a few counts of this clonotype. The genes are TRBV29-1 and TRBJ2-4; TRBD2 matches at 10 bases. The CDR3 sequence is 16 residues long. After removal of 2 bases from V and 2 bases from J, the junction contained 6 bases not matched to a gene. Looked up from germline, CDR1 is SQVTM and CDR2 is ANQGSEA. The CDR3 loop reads CSVESGGGPSKNIQYF. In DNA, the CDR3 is TGCAGCGTTGAAAGCGGGGGGGGGCCCTCCAAAAACATTCAGTACTTC.

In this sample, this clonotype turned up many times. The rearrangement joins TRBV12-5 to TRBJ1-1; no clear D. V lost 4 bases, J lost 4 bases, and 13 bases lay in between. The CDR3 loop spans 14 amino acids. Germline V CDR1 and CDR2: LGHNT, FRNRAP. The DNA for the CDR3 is TGTGCTAGTGGTTCCCCAGCCGCGAGCACTGAAGCTTTCTTT. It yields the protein CASGSPAASTEAFF. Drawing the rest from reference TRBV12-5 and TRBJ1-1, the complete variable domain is DARVTQTPRHKVTEMGQEVTMRCQPILGHNTVFWYRQTMMQGLELLAYFRNRAPLDDSGMPKDRFSAEMPDATLATLKIQPSEPRDSAVYFCASGSPAASTEAFFGQGTRLTVV.

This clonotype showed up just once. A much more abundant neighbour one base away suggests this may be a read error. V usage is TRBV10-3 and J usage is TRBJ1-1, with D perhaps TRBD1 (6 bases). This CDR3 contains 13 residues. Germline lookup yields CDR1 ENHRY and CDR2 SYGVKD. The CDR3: CVTNPGENTEAFF. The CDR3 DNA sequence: TGTGTCACGAACCCAGGGGAGAACACTGAAGCTTTCTTT.

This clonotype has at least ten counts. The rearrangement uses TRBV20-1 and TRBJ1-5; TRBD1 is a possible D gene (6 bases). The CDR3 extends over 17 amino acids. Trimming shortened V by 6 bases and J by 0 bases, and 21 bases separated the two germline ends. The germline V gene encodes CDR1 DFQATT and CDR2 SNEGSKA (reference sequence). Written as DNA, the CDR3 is TGCAGTGCCAGCGTCGGGGGGCCCCGGTATAGCAATCAGCCCCAGCATTTT. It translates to CSASVGGPRYSNQPQHF.

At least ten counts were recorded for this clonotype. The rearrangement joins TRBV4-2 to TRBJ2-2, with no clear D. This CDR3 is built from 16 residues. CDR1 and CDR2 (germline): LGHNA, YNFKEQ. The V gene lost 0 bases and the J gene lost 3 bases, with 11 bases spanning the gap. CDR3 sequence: CASSQEEMIYTGELFF. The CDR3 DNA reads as TGTGCCAGCAGCCAAGAAGAAATGATTTACACCGGGGAGCTGTTTTTT.

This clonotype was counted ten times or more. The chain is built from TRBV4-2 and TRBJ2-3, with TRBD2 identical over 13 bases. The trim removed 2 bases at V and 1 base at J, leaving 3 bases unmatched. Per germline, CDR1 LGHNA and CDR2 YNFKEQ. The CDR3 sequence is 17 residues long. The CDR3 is CASSQNGLAGGTDTQYF. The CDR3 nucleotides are TGTGCCAGCAGCCAAAATGGACTAGCGGGAGGCACAGATACGCAGTATTTT.

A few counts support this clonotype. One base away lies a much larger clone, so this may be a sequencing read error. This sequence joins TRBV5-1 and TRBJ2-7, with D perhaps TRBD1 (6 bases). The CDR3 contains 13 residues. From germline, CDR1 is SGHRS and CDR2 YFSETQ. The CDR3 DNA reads TGCACCAGCAGCTTCAACAGGGCTTACGAGCAGTACTTC. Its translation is CTSSFNRAYEQYF.

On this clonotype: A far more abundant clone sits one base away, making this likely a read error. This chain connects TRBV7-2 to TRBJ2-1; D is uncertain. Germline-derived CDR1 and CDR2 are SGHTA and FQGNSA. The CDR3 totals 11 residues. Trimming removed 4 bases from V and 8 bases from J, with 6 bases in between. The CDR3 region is CASSSGDEQFF. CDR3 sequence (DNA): TGTGCCAGCAGCTCGGGCGATGAGCAGTTCTTC.

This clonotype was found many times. The CDR3: CASSPGLAGGYTDTQYF. Written as DNA, the CDR3 is TGTGCCAGCAGCCCCGGACTAGCGGGGGGCTACACAGATACGCAGTATTTT. The V gene is TRBV5-4, the J gene TRBJ2-3, with TRBD2 matching over 14 bases. J was trimmed by 2 bases and V by 4 bases; bases with no gene match: 6. This CDR3 spans 17 amino acids. Per germline, CDR1 SGHNT and CDR2 YYREEE (reference sequence).